Listed below are T cell receptor beta chains from one sample, sequenced in a study of T cell changes during pregnancy in multiple sclerosis. The table came from immunoSEQ multiplex PCR; TCRdb's copy has only in-frame clones and leaves some out. This sample yields roughly 75,000 clones, of which about 93% are seen a single time; 2.5% to 3% belongs to the top ten. The specimen comprised peripheral blood, sampled after pregnancy. Receptors were obtained from a female donor in good health, enrolled as a control in a pregnancy study. Both conserved end residues are part of each CDR3. The order of the fields is CDR3 DNA, CDR3 protein, D gene, V gene, clone size, J gene. A D gene is named only where the DNA matches it firmly. Clone size is given for some rows only: seen once, a few or many times, or a class if the clone is expanded.

cdr3_nt: TGCGCCAGCAGCTTTACAGGGGAAAAGACCCAGTACTTC
cdr3_aa: CASSFTGEKTQYF
d_call: TRBD1
v_call: TRBV5-1
clone_size: NA
j_call: TRBJ2-5

cdr3_nt: TGTGCCAGCAGGGACAGCCACTCTGGAAACACCATATATTTT
cdr3_aa: CASRDSHSGNTIYF
d_call: NA
v_call: TRBV6-6
clone_size: NA
j_call: TRBJ1-3

cdr3_nt: TGTGCCAGCAGCGTAGAAGCAGCCCCGGGTCCAAAGTACTTC
cdr3_aa: CASSVEAAPGPKYF
d_call: NA
v_call: TRBV9
clone_size: NA
j_call: TRBJ2-7

cdr3_nt: TGCGCCAGCAGCCAAGTTAGGCACAGCTTTTTGGAAAAACTGTTTTTT
cdr3_aa: CASSQVRHSFLEKLFF
d_call: NA
v_call: TRBV4-1
clone_size: once
j_call: TRBJ1-4

cdr3_nt: TGTGCCAGCACCCTGACTAGCGGGGTCACAGATACGCAGTATTTT
cdr3_aa: CASTLTSGVTDTQYF
d_call: TRBD2
v_call: TRBV2
clone_size: NA
j_call: TRBJ2-3

cdr3_nt: TGCGCCAGCAGCCAAGTTGAGCTCGGCCAGGCGGGGGCCAACGTCCTGACTTTC
cdr3_aa: CASSQVELGQAGANVLTF
d_call: NA
v_call: TRBV4-1
clone_size: NA
j_call: TRBJ2-6

cdr3_nt: TGTGCCAGCAGCGAACGGGCGAAGGGAGCTACTAACTACAATGAGCAGTTCTTC
cdr3_aa: CASSERAKGATNYNEQFF
d_call: NA
v_call: TRBV11-2
clone_size: NA
j_call: TRBJ2-1

cdr3_nt: TGTGCCAGCTCACCAATACGAGCGGGGGGGGCGGATACGCAGTATTTT
cdr3_aa: CASSPIRAGGADTQYF
d_call: TRBD2
v_call: TRBV18
clone_size: NA
j_call: TRBJ2-3

cdr3_nt: TGTGCCAGCAGCAGGGGGCCCGGGGAGCTGTTTTTT
cdr3_aa: CASSRGPGELFF
d_call: TRBD1
v_call: TRBV11-2
clone_size: NA
j_call: TRBJ2-2

cdr3_nt: TGCGCCAGCAGCTTGTGGGGGACAGGGTACGAGGAGACCCAGTACTTC
cdr3_aa: CASSLWGTGYEETQYF
d_call: TRBD1
v_call: TRBV5-1
clone_size: NA
j_call: TRBJ2-5

cdr3_nt: TGTGCCAGCAGCTTAGGACTGGGACAAAACACCGGGGAGCTGTTTTTT
cdr3_aa: CASSLGLGQNTGELFF
d_call: NA
v_call: TRBV7-8
clone_size: NA
j_call: TRBJ2-2

cdr3_nt: TGTGCCTGGAGACAGGGGAATGAAAAACTGTTTTTT
cdr3_aa: CAWRQGNEKLFF
d_call: TRBD1
v_call: TRBV30
clone_size: NA
j_call: TRBJ1-4

cdr3_nt: TGCGCCAGCAGTTCGGCGGGGTCTACGGGTGAGCAGTTCTTC
cdr3_aa: CASSSAGSTGEQFF
d_call: NA
v_call: TRBV5-1
clone_size: once
j_call: TRBJ2-1

cdr3_nt: TGTGCCAGCAGCTCGGGGGGACGGACTGAAGCTTTCTTT
cdr3_aa: CASSSGGRTEAFF
d_call: NA
v_call: TRBV7-3
clone_size: NA
j_call: TRBJ1-1

cdr3_nt: TGTGCCAGCAGCTTAGGACAGGGACTAGGTCCCCAGCATTTT
cdr3_aa: CASSLGQGLGPQHF
d_call: NA
v_call: TRBV13
clone_size: NA
j_call: TRBJ1-5

cdr3_nt: TGTGCCAGCAGTCCTATCCTACAGTTTTCGAGCTCCTACGAGCAGTACTTC
cdr3_aa: CASSPILQFSSSYEQYF
d_call: NA
v_call: TRBV27
clone_size: NA
j_call: TRBJ2-7

cdr3_nt: TGTGCCAGCAGCTTACGGGCTGACAGGGGGGAGACCCAGTACTTC
cdr3_aa: CASSLRADRGETQYF
d_call: TRBD1
v_call: TRBV7-8
clone_size: NA
j_call: TRBJ2-5

cdr3_nt: TGTGCCAGCAGCCCGGCGGCGAACACTGAAGCTTTCTTT
cdr3_aa: CASSPAANTEAFF
d_call: NA
v_call: TRBV7-8
clone_size: NA
j_call: TRBJ1-1